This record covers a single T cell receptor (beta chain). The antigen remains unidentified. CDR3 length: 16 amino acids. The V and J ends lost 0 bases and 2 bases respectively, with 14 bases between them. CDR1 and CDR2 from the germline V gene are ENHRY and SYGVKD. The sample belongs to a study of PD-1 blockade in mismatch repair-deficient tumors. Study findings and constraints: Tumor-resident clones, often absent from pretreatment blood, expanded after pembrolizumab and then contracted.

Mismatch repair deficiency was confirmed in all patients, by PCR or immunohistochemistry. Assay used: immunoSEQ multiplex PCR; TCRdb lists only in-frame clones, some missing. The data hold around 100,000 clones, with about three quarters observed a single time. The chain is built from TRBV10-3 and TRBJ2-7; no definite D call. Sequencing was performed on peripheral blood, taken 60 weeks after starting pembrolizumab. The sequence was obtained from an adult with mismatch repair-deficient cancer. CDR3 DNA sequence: TGTGCCATCAGTGAGTCATGGGGAACAACAACCTACGAGCAGTACTTC. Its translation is CAISESWGTTTYEQYF.